The clone carrying this T cell receptor beta chain was observed a few times. The antigen remains undetermined. This sample is drawn from a study of beta chain features in type 1 diabetes. The wider study: Over all samples combined, 107,917,701 sorted cells were examined.

J lost 5 bases, V lost 2 bases, and 14 bases had no gene match. The CDR3 has 18 amino acids. Germline V gene data show CDR1 as MNHNS and CDR2 as SASEGT. cDNA synthesis used the whole RNA isolate, giving expressed TCRB sequences. The protocol was immunoSEQ multiplex PCR, while the TCRdb copy is restricted to in-frame clones and leaves out a portion. Altogether 300,000 or so clones are present, around 8.5% being singletons, with the ten largest covering roughly 1%. Study-level findings and limits: Researchers reported that naive, central memory and Treg TCRB repertoires appeared more similar in patients than in healthy donors. A pattern of fewer insertions and more deletions at VDJ junctions was seen in type 1 diabetes patients. A moderate, significant TCRB CDR3 shortening appeared in type 1 diabetes across four CD4+ subsets.

This receptor was identified in a man aged 30-40 years with type 1 diabetes. V usage is TRBV6-1 and J usage is TRBJ2-1; 8 bases map to TRBD1. What was sequenced was central memory CD4+ T cells from blood. The CDR3 region is CASSEFGYGTGINNEQFF. DNA of the CDR3: TGTGCCAGCAGTGAATTCGGGTATGGGACAGGTATCAACAATGAGCAGTTCTTC.